The clone carrying this T cell receptor (beta chain) occurred many times. Its antigen is unknown. Samples came from axillary lymph nodes draining the breast cancer. TCRdb re-derived calls from the multiplex PCR reads in MiXCR, one entry per CDR3 protein. The sample has about 180,000 distinct CDR3 sequences, roughly 30% seen once. The data were obtained in a study of breast tumors, draining lymph nodes, adjacent tissues. Points from the study as a whole: Findings are consistent with lymph node origin and intratumoral expansion of most tumor T cells. Luminal-like breast cancer showed significantly greater tumor-nontumor repertoire similarity than basal-like breast cancer did. Tumors had less TCR diversity than lymph nodes, more than nontumor tissue.

Germline V lookup: CDR1 LNHNV, CDR2 YYDKDF (reference sequence). The CDR3 is 15 residues long. V was clipped by 0 bases and J by 7 bases, with 15 bases between them. The source of this sequence is a female donor with breast cancer. Some clones in this sample may be carry-over from other donors' samples. This chain links TRBV15 with TRBJ1-2; D perhaps matches TRBD1 (5 bases). The sequencing sample was made of axillary lymph node tissue. CDR3 bases: TGTGCCACCAGCAGAGATCGGCGGGACTTAGGTGGCTACACCTTC. Translated: CATSRDRRDLGGYTF.